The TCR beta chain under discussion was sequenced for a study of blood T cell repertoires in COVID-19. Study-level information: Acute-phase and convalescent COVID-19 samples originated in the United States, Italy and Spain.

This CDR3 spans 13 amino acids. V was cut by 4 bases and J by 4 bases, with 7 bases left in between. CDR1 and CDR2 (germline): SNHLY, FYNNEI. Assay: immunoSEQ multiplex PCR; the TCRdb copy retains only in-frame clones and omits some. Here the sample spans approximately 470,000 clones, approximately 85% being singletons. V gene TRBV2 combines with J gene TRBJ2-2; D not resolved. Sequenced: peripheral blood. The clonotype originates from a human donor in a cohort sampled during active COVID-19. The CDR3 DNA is TGTGCCAGCAGTGTGACTGCCACCGGGGAGCTGTTTTTT. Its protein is CASSVTATGELFF.